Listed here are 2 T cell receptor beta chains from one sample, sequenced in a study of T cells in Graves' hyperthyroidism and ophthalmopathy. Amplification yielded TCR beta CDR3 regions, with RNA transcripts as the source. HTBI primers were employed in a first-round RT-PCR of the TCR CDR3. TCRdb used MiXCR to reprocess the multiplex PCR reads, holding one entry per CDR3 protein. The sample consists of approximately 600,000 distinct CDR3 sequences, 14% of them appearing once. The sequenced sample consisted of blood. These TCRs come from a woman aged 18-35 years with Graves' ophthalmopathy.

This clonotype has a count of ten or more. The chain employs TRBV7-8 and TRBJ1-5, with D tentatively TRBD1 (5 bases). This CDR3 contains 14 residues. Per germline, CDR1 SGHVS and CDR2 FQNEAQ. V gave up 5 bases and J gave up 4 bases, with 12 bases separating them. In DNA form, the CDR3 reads TGTGCCAGCAGCCAAAGGGACGGTAATCAGCCCCAGCATTTT. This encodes CASSQRDGNQPQHF.

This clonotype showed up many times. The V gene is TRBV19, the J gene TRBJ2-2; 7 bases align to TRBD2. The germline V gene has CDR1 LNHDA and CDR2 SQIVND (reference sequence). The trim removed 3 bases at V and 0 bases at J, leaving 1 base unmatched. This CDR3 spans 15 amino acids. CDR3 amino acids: CASSISGANTGELFF. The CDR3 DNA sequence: TGTGCCAGTAGTATCAGCGGGGCGAACACCGGGGAGCTGTTTTTT.